This TCR beta chain was identified during a study of T cell repertoires in cytomegalovirus infection. The study's findings and limits: CMV-specific HLA-C-restricted TCR beta clonotypes dominated the ex vivo response.

One entry per CDR3 protein results from TCRdb running MiXCR on the reads. The sample has roughly 300,000 distinct CDR3 sequences, 9.5% seen once. This clonotype turned up a few times. Antigen specificity is unknown. The germline V gene has CDR1 SGHRS and CDR2 YFSETQ. CDR3 size: 16 residues. The V gene lost 3 bases and the J gene lost 4 bases, with 14 bases spanning the gap. The chain couples TRBV5-1 to TRBJ2-6; perhaps TRBD1 as D (6 bases). Material for sequencing was PBMCs. The TCR comes from a human donor in good health (CMV status not recorded). Some clones in this sample may be carry-over from other donors' samples. The CDR3 protein is CASSYPQGAGANVLTF. The CDR3 coding sequence is TGCGCCAGCAGCTACCCACAGGGTGCCGGGGCCAACGTCCTGACTTTC.